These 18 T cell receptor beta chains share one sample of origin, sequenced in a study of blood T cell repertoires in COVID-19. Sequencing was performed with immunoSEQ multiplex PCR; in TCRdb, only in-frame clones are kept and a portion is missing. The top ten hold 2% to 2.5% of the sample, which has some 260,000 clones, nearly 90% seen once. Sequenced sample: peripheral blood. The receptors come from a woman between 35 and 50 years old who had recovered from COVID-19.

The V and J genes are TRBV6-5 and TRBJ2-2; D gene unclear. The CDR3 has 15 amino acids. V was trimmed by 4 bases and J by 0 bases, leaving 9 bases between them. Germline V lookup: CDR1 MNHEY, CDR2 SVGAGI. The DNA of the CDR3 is TGTGCCAGCAGTTGGTCACACACGAACACCGGGGAGCTGTTTTTT. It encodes CASSWSHTNTGELFF.

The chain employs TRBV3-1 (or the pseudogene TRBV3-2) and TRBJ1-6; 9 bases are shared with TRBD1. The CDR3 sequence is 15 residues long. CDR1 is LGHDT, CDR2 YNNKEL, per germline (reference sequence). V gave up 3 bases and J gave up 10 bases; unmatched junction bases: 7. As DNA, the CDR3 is TGTGCCAGCAGCCAGAGGGACAGGGTAACATCACCCCTCCACTTT. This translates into CASSQRDRVTSPLHF.

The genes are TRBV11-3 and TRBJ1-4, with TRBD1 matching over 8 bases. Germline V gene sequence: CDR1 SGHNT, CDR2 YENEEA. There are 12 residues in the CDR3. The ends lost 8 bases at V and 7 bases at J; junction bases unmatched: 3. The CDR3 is CASGQGTEKLFF. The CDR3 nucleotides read TGTGCCAGCGGACAGGGTACTGAAAAACTGTTTTTT.

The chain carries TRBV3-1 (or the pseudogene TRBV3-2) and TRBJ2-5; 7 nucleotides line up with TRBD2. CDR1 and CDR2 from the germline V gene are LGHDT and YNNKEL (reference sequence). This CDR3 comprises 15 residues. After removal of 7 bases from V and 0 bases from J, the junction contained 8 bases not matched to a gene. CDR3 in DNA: TGTGCCAGCAACCGGGGAGCGGGGTACCAAGAGACCCAGTACTTC. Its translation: CASNRGAGYQETQYF.

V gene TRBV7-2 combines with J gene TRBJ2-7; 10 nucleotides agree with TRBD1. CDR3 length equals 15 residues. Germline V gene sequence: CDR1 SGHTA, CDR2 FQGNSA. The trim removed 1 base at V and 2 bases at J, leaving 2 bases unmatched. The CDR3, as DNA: TGTGCCAGCAGCTTAGGAGGACAGGGGGCCTACGAGCAGTACTTC. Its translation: CASSLGGQGAYEQYF.

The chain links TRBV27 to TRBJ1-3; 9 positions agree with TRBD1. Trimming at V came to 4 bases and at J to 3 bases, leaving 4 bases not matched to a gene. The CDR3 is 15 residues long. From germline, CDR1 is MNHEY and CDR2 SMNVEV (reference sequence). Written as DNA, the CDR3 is TGTGCCAGCAGTTGGGGGACAGGGTTTGGAAACACCATATATTTT. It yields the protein CASSWGTGFGNTIYF.

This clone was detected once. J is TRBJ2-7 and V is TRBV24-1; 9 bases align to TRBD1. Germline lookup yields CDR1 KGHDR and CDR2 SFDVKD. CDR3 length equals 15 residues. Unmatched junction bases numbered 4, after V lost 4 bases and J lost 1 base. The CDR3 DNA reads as TGTGCCACCAGTGACGGGACAGGGTATTCCTACGAGCAGTACTTC. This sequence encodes CATSDGTGYSYEQYF.

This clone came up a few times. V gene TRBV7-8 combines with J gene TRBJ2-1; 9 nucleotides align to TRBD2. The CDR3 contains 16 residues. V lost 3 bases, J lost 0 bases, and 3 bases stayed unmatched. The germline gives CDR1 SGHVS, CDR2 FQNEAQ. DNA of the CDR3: TGTGCCAGCAGCTTCAAGCGGGGGGTCTCCTACAATGAGCAGTTCTTC. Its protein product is CASSFKRGVSYNEQFF.

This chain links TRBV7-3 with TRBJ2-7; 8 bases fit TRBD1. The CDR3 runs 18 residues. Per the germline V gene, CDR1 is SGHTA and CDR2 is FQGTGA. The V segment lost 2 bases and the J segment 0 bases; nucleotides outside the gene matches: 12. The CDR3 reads CASSLQGASDSDSYEQYF. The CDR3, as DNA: TGTGCCAGCAGCTTACAGGGGGCTTCGGACAGTGACTCCTACGAGCAGTACTTC.

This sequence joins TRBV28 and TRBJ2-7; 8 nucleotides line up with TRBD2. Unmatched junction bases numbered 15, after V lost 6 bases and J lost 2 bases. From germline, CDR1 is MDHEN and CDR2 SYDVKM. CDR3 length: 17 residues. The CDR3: CASRVYTGGTPPYEQYF. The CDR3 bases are TGTGCCAGCAGGGTATATACGGGGGGGACTCCTCCCTACGAGCAGTACTTC. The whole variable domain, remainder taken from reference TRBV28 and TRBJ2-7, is DVKVTQSSRYLVKRTGEKVFLECVQDMDHENMFWYRQDPGLGLRLIYFSYDVKMKEKGDIPEGYSVSREKKERFSLILESASTNQTSMYLCASRVYTGGTPPYEQYFGPGTRLTVT.

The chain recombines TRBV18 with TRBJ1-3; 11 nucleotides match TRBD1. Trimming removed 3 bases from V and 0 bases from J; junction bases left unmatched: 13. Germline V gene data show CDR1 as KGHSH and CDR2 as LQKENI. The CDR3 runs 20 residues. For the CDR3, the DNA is TGTGCCAGCTCACCGGCCGGACAGGGGGCCTCCGGCCGCTCTGGAAACACCATATATTTT. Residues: CASSPAGQGASGRSGNTIYF.

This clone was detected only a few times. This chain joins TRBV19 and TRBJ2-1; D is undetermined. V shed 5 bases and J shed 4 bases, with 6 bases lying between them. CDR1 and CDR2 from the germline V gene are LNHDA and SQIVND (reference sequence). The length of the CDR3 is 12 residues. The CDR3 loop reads CASSGVYNEQFF. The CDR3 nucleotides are TGTGCCAGTAGTGGAGTATACAATGAGCAGTTCTTC.

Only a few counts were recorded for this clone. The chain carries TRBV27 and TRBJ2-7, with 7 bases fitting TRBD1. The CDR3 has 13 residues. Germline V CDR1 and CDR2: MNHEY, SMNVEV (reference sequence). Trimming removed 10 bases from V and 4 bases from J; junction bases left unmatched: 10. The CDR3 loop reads CAIARGLGYEQYF. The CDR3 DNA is TGTGCCATCGCGAGGGGGCTCGGGTACGAGCAGTACTTC.

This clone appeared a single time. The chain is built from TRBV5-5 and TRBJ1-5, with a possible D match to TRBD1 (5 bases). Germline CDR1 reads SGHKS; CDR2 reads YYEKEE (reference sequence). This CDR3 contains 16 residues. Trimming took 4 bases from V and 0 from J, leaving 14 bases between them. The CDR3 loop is CASSPRGGDSNQPQHF. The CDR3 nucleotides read TGTGCCAGCAGCCCTCGCGGGGGGGATAGCAATCAGCCCCAGCATTTT.

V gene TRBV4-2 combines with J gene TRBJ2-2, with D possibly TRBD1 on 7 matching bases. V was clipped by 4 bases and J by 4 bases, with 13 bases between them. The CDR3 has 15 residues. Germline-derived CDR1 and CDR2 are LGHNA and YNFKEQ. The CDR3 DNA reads TGTGCCAGCAGCCTTTCAGGGGGGATCACCGGGGAGCTGTTTTTT. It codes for CASSLSGGITGELFF.

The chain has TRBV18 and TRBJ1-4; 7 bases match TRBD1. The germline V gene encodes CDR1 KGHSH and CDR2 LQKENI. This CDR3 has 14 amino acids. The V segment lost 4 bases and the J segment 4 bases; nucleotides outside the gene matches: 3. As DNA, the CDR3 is TGTGCCAGCTCACAGGGGGCGGTTAATGAAAAACTGTTTTTT. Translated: CASSQGAVNEKLFF.

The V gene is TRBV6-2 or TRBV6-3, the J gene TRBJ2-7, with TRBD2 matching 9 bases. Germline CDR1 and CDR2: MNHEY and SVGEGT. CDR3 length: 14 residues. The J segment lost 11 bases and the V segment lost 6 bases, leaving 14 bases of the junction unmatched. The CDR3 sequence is CASRPTSGWLRKYF. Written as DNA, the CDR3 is TGTGCCAGCAGGCCTACTAGCGGGTGGCTCCGAAAGTACTTC.

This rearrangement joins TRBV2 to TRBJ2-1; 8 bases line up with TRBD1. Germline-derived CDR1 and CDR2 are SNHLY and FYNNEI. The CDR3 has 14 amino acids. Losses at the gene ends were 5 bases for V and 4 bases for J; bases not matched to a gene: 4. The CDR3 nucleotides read TGTGCCAGCAGTCGGACAGGGAGTTACAATGAGCAGTTCTTC. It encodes CASSRTGSYNEQFF.